This T cell receptor beta chain came from a study of CD8 T cells in Susac syndrome. The RNA, about 0.5 to 1 ug, was put through reverse transcription using random hexamers. The authors amplified TCR beta CDR3 across 54 Vbeta and 13 Jbeta using immunoSEQ multiplex PCR. TCRdb reanalysed the immunoSEQ multiplex PCR reads using MiXCR and keeps one entry per CDR3 protein. The data show 65,000 to 90,000 distinct CDR3 sequences, roughly 95% seen once. The authors carried out high-throughput sequencing of TCR beta. They applied it to CD8+ and CD4+ T cells obtained from blood. Negative isolation was used for CD8+ and CD4+ T cells and FACS enrichment for TEMRA cells. Study findings and constraints: The relatively small number of individuals in the TCR sequencing and HLA analysis was acknowledged by the study.

This CDR3 comprises 14 residues. Germline V gene lookup returns CDR1 SGHTA and CDR2 FQGNSA. Between the trimmed V and J ends, which lost 1 base and 0 bases, there was a span of 7 bases. Concerning this clonotype itself: What it recognizes is unknown.

This chain links TRBV7-2 with TRBJ2-7, with D tentatively TRBD1 or TRBD2 (5 bases each). The source is a human donor with multiple sclerosis. The sample taken for sequencing was CD8+ T cells from PBMCs. CDR3: CASSLEGTSYEQYF. CDR3 nucleotides: TGTGCCAGCAGCTTAGAAGGGACCTCCTACGAGCAGTACTTC.